The clone carrying this T cell receptor (beta chain) was observed a few times. CDR3 length equals 16 residues. Germline loops: CDR1 SGHTA, CDR2 FQGNSA. With V trimmed by 5 bases and J by 6 bases, 13 bases remained unmatched. TCRdb re-called the RT-PCR reads through MiXCR, storing one row per CDR3 protein. The sample contains more than 600,000 distinct CDR3 sequences, 11% to 15% of which appear only once. Sequenced: memory CD4+ T cells from blood. This clonotype was sampled from a female donor in good health, serving as a healthy control. This chain joins TRBV7-2 and TRBJ2-3; 8 positions match TRBD2. This CDR3 reads CASSPRAGRAGDTQYF. The CDR3 DNA is TGTGCCAGCAGCCCTAGAGCCGGGAGGGCGGGGGATACGCAGTATTTT.